This entry concerns a single TCR beta chain. Its antigen remains unknown. The investigators split CD4+ cells into a CD45RA+ naive subset and a CD45RA-negative memory subset. The germline CDR1 and CDR2 sequences are MDHEN and SYDVKM. V was pared by 6 bases and J by 7 bases, with 15 bases between. The CDR3 is 13 residues long. Sequenced by immunoSEQ multiplex PCR; TCRdb stores in-frame clones only, minus some. The data contain about 2.3 million clones, less than 95% of them singletons. This specimen belongs to a study of shared clonotypes between healthy human individuals. The overall study: A donor's plate count was three for CD4 naive and three for CD4 memory; CD8 naive had two and CD8 memory one. Whole-study findings and limits: Non-shared clonotypes displayed generation probabilities falling below those of clonotypes present in all four donors. The genetic and exposure-history diversity represented was limited by few donors.

The specimen was naive CD4+ T cells from PBMCs. Subset: CD45RA+ positively selected. The chain couples TRBV28 to TRBJ1-1; D uncertain. The sequence was obtained from a man between 18 and 29 years old in good health. Some clones in this sample may be carry-over from other donors' samples. CDR3 residues: CASSQHQTGEAFF. CDR3 bases: TGTGCCAGCAGCCAACACCAGACGGGTGAAGCTTTCTTT. The full variable domain, rest sourced from reference TRBV28 and TRBJ1-1, is DVKVTQSSRYLVKRTGEKVFLECVQDMDHENMFWYRQDPGLGLRLIYFSYDVKMKEKGDIPEGYSVSREKKERFSLILESASTNQTSMYLCASSQHQTGEAFFGQGTRLTVV.